The entry below gives a single TCR beta chain sequence along with its context. In its sample, this clonotype was seen many times. The antigen it binds to is not known. No much larger clone exists at a distance of one base, and base qualities are not known. Taken from cysteine to phenylalanine, the CDR3 has 15 residues. Of all the DNA, just the CDR3 is kept, 45 bases in frame from base 1. The germline V gene sets CDR1 to MGHDK and CDR2 to SYGVNS. V was cut back by 8 bases and J by 0 bases, leaving a gap of 11 bases between them. The data are from a study of human T cells and chemical hapten exposure (dated by TCRdb to the early 2020s). Background for the entire study: For sensitization, 2% DPC in acetone was applied to a roughly 2 cm by roughly 2 cm area of upper inner arm skin. This study followed changes in the peripheral blood TCR repertoire in vivo during primary and secondary sensitization of alopecia patients to the hapten diphenylcyclopropenone (DPC). Patient blood was sampled pre-sensitization (week 0) and at 2, 6 and about 24 weeks after DPC sensitization. Throughout the approximately 25-week study period, patients were also given weekly therapeutic DPC doses on the scalp. Roughly 30 alopecia patients provided blood for TCR sequencing at one to four time points (pre-sensitization, 2, 6 and 24 weeks). Alopecia areata with under or over 50% scalp involvement, alopecia totalis and alopecia universalis were represented in the patient cohort, which was mostly female. Patch testing was performed on the upper back with Finn chambers containing 0.01% DPC, and the patch tests were scored after 6 days according to International Contact Dermatitis Research Group standards. Libraries were pooled for sequencing, and per-sample TCR yields varied mainly because of small differences in library volumes within the pool. General findings and caveats noted by the study authors: Significantly more large CDR3 similarity clusters were formed by expanded TCRs than by pre-sensitization or healthy control sets, consistent with antigen-driven responses. Because all patients had alopecia, a presumed autoimmune disease, the immune response of the patients might differ from that of healthy individuals. DPC sensitization did not change how many TCRs were above 1 in 1000 frequency, and no evidence was found of alterations in global repertoire structure. Patch test score was positively correlated with the number of PT1 expanded TCRs, with significance at thresholds 8, 16 and 32 but not at 4. After repeated subsampling, the strength of the expansion versus patch-test correlation and the threshold at which it became significant changed.

The time point label corresponds to: patch test 2, 6 weeks after DPC sensitization. Taken with the paper, the label for treatment or condition translates to: therapeutic diphenylcyclopropenone sensitization with weekly scalp DPC. At every patch-test visit, the blood draw took place before the patch test was put on. Patients were eligible if aged 18 to 70, diagnosed with alopecia and judged suitable for DPC therapy, and pregnant patients were excluded. Total RNA was extracted from unfractionated whole blood that had been collected in Tempus Blood RNA tubes. The library was generated by RACE. TCRdb records NextSeq 500 as the sequencer. Library preparation attached unique molecular identifiers to individual cDNA molecules for quantitative, reproducible TCR counting. Both TCR alpha and TCR beta chains were sequenced from each blood RNA sample. The authors' analysis ran thus. A median of around 96,000 TCRs per sample was observed, with a range of about 20,000 to 750,000. The Decombinator software suite was used to annotate the V, J and CDR3 of the TCR reads. For the PS versus PT1 abundance plots, all samples were subsampled to the same number of TCRs (28,000). TCRs were defined as expanded if absent before sensitization and observed at least eight times at the 2-week time point. Using fastp at Q25 and MiXCR, TCRdb reprocessed the public reads and kept productive beta chains. Duplicate CDR3 protein sequences are folded into a single record with the most common DNA and genes. The V and J calls come from TCRdb's annotation, not from the publication. The table for this sample lists around 100,000 distinct CDR3 sequences; more than 9.5% of them were counted only once. Clones ranked in the top ten supply 2.5% to 4% of the sample.

Material: whole blood, obtained in connection with sensitization to the hapten diphenylcyclopropenone (DPC). Here the chain combines TRBV25-1 and TRBJ1-6; confidence is insufficient to name the D gene. The clonotype comes from a woman aged 40 to 55 with alopecia areata. Some clones in this sample may be carry-over from other donors' samples. CDR3 loop: CASSPGVSYNSPLHF. The nucleotides read TGTGCCAGCTCCCCAGGCGTCTCCTATAATTCACCCCTCCACTTT.